This TCR beta chain was recovered during a study of blood T cell repertoires in COVID-19. Produced via immunoSEQ multiplex PCR; TCRdb's table is partial and in-frame only. The data hold 300,000 to 500,000 clones, with 88% observed a single time. V gave up 4 bases and J gave up 7 bases; unmatched junction bases: 6. Germline-derived CDR1 and CDR2 are SNHLY and FYNNEI. The CDR3 length is 14 residues. The TCR was taken from a woman in her 30s with acute COVID-19. The specimen was PBMCs or T cells enriched from blood (not recorded which). J is TRBJ2-4 and V is TRBV2; 8 nucleotides line up with TRBD1. CDR3 in DNA: TGTGCCAGCAGTGGGTGGCAGGGGGCTAACATTCAGTACTTC. Translated: CASSGWQGANIQYF. Variable domain in full (rest from reference TRBV2 and TRBJ2-4): EPEVTQTPSHQVTQMGQEVILRCVPISNHLYFYWYRQILGQKVEFLVSFYNNEISEKSEIFDDQFSVERPDGSNFTLKIRSTKLEDSAMYFCASSGWQGANIQYFGAGTRLSVL.